The rows below give T cell receptor beta chains drawn from one sample of a study of T cell responses to AZD1222 COVID-19 vaccine. TCRdb's table, derived via immunoSEQ multiplex PCR, lists solely in-frame clones and lacks some. Of about 100,000 clones listed, 87% are singletons. Sequences were derived from peripheral blood, sampled on day 0 of MenACWY control vaccination. These receptors came from an adult in good health. Both conserved end residues are part of each CDR3. The D gene is left open where the match is weak. For some rows the clone size is stated as once, few or many, or as a class when expanded; others skip it.

J: TRBJ2-2
V: TRBV10-2
D: -
size: -
CDR3: CASSEYSDTGELFF
DNA: TGCGCCAGCAGTGAGTACTCGGACACCGGGGAGCTGTTTTTT

J: TRBJ1-2
V: TRBV7-9
D: -
size: -
CDR3: CASSLAGAKGYTF
DNA: TGTGCCAGCAGCTTAGCAGGGGCCAAGGGCTACACCTTC

J: TRBJ1-6
V: TRBV7-2
D: -
size: -
CDR3: CASSLALDGRGSPLHF
DNA: TGTGCCAGCAGCTTAGCTTTAGACGGCCGAGGATCACCCCTCCACTTT

J: TRBJ2-7
V: TRBV28
D: -
size: -
CDR3: CASSLPRREQYF
DNA: TGTGCCAGCAGTTTACCCCGGAGGGAGCAGTACTTC

J: TRBJ1-5
V: TRBV6-4
D: -
size: -
CDR3: CASSDSRWSSNQPQHF
DNA: TGTGCCAGCAGTGACTCGAGATGGAGTAGCAATCAGCCCCAGCATTTT

J: TRBJ2-5
V: TRBV5-6
D: -
size: -
CDR3: CASSFGGIDETQYF
DNA: TGTGCCAGCAGCTTCGGTGGGATAGACGAGACCCAGTACTTC

J: TRBJ1-2
V: TRBV28
D: -
size: -
CDR3: CASSPSVRGYTF
DNA: TGTGCCAGCTCCCCCTCCGTGCGGGGCTACACCTTC

J: TRBJ1-2
V: TRBV30
D: -
size: -
CDR3: CASPVGGRGGGYTF
DNA: TGTGCCTCCCCCGTCGGGGGAAGAGGAGGAGGCTACACCTTC

J: TRBJ1-4
V: TRBV28
D: -
size: -
CDR3: CASSLWIGGEYREKLFF
DNA: TGTGCCAGCAGTTTATGGATCGGAGGGGAATATCGTGAAAAACTGTTTTTT

J: TRBJ1-5
V: TRBV28
D: -
size: -
CDR3: CASSFDTYNQPQHF
DNA: TGTGCCAGCAGTTTTGACACATACAATCAGCCCCAGCATTTT

J: TRBJ2-3
V: TRBV5-6
D: -
size: -
CDR3: CASSVWGGPEDTQYF
DNA: TGTGCCAGCAGTGTGTGGGGGGGGCCGGAAGATACGCAGTATTTT

J: TRBJ2-7
V: TRBV19
D: -
size: -
CDR3: CASSPTGRPYEQYF
DNA: TGTGCCAGTAGCCCCACGGGACGCCCCTACGAGCAGTACTTC

J: TRBJ2-7
V: TRBV28
D: -
size: -
CDR3: CASSFGGTYEQYF
DNA: TGTGCCAGCAGTTTCGGGGGAACCTACGAGCAGTACTTC

J: TRBJ1-5
V: TRBV2
D: -
size: once
CDR3: CASSERGFSQPQHF
DNA: TGTGCCAGCAGTGAGCGGGGGTTTTCTCAGCCCCAGCATTTT

J: TRBJ2-7
V: TRBV5-1
D: TRBD1
size: -
CDR3: CASSLEGAGEQYF
DNA: TGCGCCAGCAGCTTGGAGGGGGCAGGCGAGCAGTACTTC

J: TRBJ2-5
V: TRBV7-2
D: TRBD2
size: -
CDR3: CASSSKGLAEETQYF
DNA: TGTGCCAGCAGCTCCAAGGGACTAGCGGAAGAGACCCAGTACTTC

J: TRBJ2-7
V: TRBV27
D: TRBD1
size: -
CDR3: CASSSAGTGGSYEQYF
DNA: TGTGCCAGCAGTTCAGCCGGGACAGGGGGCTCCTACGAGCAGTACTTC

J: TRBJ1-1
V: TRBV28
D: -
size: once
CDR3: CANKGRGTEAFF
DNA: TGTGCCAACAAGGGTCGTGGCACTGAAGCTTTCTTT

J: TRBJ1-1
V: TRBV11-2
D: TRBD1
size: -
CDR3: CASSLAYRGRSTEAFF
DNA: TGTGCCAGCAGCTTAGCGTACAGGGGAAGAAGCACTGAAGCTTTCTTT

J: TRBJ1-4
V: TRBV5-1
D: -
size: -
CDR3: CASSLAGAAVNEKLFF
DNA: TGCGCCAGCAGCTTGGCCGGGGCAGCCGTTAATGAAAAACTGTTTTTT

J: TRBJ1-5
V: TRBV30
D: -
size: -
CDR3: CAWSVGTLQPQHF
DNA: TGTGCCTGGAGTGTCGGAACGCTTCAGCCCCAGCATTTT

J: TRBJ1-2
V: TRBV7-2
D: TRBD1
size: -
CDR3: CASSPRQGLYYGYTF
DNA: TGTGCCAGCAGCCCGAGACAGGGGCTGTACTATGGCTACACCTTC

J: TRBJ1-2
V: TRBV9
D: TRBD1
size: -
CDR3: CASSVGTGESNYGYTF
DNA: TGTGCCAGCAGCGTTGGGACAGGGGAAAGTAACTATGGCTACACCTTC

J: TRBJ2-1
V: TRBV6-2/TRBV6-3
D: -
size: -
CDR3: CASSYSLSPYNEQFF
DNA: TGTGCCAGCAGTTACTCCCTATCCCCCTACAATGAGCAGTTCTTC

J: TRBJ2-1
V: TRBV10-3
D: TRBD1
size: -
CDR3: CAISEFTGTEAYNEQFF
DNA: TGTGCCATCAGTGAGTTCACCGGGACAGAGGCCTACAATGAGCAGTTCTTC

J: TRBJ2-2
V: TRBV18
D: -
size: -
CDR3: CASSPNTGELFF
DNA: TGTGCCAGCTCACCGAACACCGGGGAGCTGTTTTTT

J: TRBJ2-3
V: TRBV5-1
D: TRBD2
size: -
CDR3: CASSPVVAGGADTQYF
DNA: TGCGCCAGCAGCCCGGTGGTAGCGGGAGGGGCAGATACGCAGTATTTT

J: TRBJ2-7
V: TRBV4-1
D: TRBD1
size: -
CDR3: CASSTFAGTGGGEQYF
DNA: TGCGCCAGCAGCACCTTTGCCGGGACAGGGGGCGGCGAGCAGTACTTC

J: TRBJ2-7
V: TRBV6-5
D: -
size: -
CDR3: CASTGSLEQYF
DNA: TGTGCCAGCACCGGCTCGCTCGAGCAGTACTTC

J: TRBJ2-6
V: TRBV30
D: -
size: -
CDR3: CAWKGSSGANVLTF
DNA: TGTGCCTGGAAGGGGAGCTCTGGGGCCAACGTCCTGACTTTC

J: TRBJ1-1
V: TRBV6-5
D: -
size: once
CDR3: CASSLTSGSDTEAFF
DNA: TGTGCCAGCTCTTTAACCTCGGGGAGTGACACTGAAGCTTTCTTT

J: TRBJ2-3
V: TRBV7-8
D: -
size: -
CDR3: CASSSQDYLDTQYF
DNA: TGTGCCAGCAGCTCCCAGGACTATTTAGATACGCAGTATTTT

J: TRBJ1-5
V: TRBV24-1
D: -
size: -
CDR3: CATSDEVGGRSNQPQHF
DNA: TGTGCCACCAGTGATGAGGTCGGGGGCCGGAGCAATCAGCCCCAGCATTTT

J: TRBJ2-2
V: TRBV28
D: TRBD2
size: -
CDR3: CASSSPGGRDHTGELFF
DNA: TGTGCCAGCAGTTCGCCGGGGGGTAGAGATCACACCGGGGAGCTGTTTTTT

J: TRBJ1-3
V: TRBV28
D: -
size: -
CDR3: CASSLFTGNTIYF
DNA: TGTGCCAGCAGTTTATTCACTGGAAACACCATATATTTT

J: TRBJ1-2
V: TRBV19
D: -
size: -
CDR3: CASSIQGADYGYTF
DNA: TGTGCCAGTAGTATTCAGGGTGCGGACTATGGCTACACCTTC

J: TRBJ2-1
V: TRBV10-1
D: TRBD2
size: -
CDR3: CASSFSGRAYNEQFF
DNA: TGCGCCAGCAGCTTTAGCGGGAGGGCGTACAATGAGCAGTTCTTC

J: TRBJ1-2
V: TRBV2
D: TRBD1
size: -
CDR3: CASRGTGSGYGYTF
DNA: TGTGCCAGCAGAGGGACAGGGTCGGGGTATGGCTACACCTTC

J: TRBJ2-3
V: TRBV9
D: TRBD1
size: -
CDR3: CASSSTGTGGTDTQYF
DNA: TGTGCCAGCAGCTCGACCGGGACAGGGGGCACAGATACGCAGTATTTT

J: TRBJ2-3
V: TRBV7-2
D: -
size: -
CDR3: CASSFGTVSTDTQYF
DNA: TGTGCCAGCAGCTTCGGGACGGTGAGCACAGATACGCAGTATTTT

J: TRBJ2-7
V: TRBV6-5
D: TRBD1
size: -
CDR3: CASSLGQAHEF
DNA: TGTGCCAGCAGTCTAGGACAGGCCCATGAATTC

J: TRBJ1-2
V: TRBV6-5
D: -
size: -
CDR3: CASSYSSQGVSGYTF
DNA: TGTGCCAGCAGTTACTCGTCCCAGGGAGTATCTGGCTACACCTTC

J: TRBJ1-1
V: TRBV21-1
D: -
size: -
CDR3: CASSKTPGQAFF
DNA: TGTGCCAGCAGCAAAACCCCGGGACAAGCTTTCTTT

J: TRBJ1-2
V: TRBV11-2
D: -
size: -
CDR3: CASSLQGNGYTF
DNA: TGTGCCAGCAGCTTACAGGGTAATGGCTACACCTTC

J: TRBJ2-7
V: TRBV5-5
D: -
size: -
CDR3: CASSLGGYEQYF
DNA: TGTGCCAGCAGCTTGGGAGGCTACGAGCAGTACTTC

J: TRBJ1-6
V: TRBV5-1
D: -
size: -
CDR3: CASSRQVGGSDYNSPLHF
DNA: TGCGCCAGCAGCCGCCAAGTGGGGGGATCGGACTATAATTCACCCCTCCACTTT

J: TRBJ2-7
V: TRBV27
D: TRBD2
size: once
CDR3: CASRRGGNEQYF
DNA: TGTGCCAGCCGCCGGGGGGGAAACGAGCAGTACTTC

J: TRBJ1-5
V: TRBV19
D: TRBD1
size: -
CDR3: CASSIGDRVQPQHF
DNA: TGTGCCAGTAGTATAGGGGACAGGGTACAGCCCCAGCATTTT

J: TRBJ1-4
V: TRBV7-6
D: -
size: -
CDR3: CASSLGRNRVANEKLFF
DNA: TGTGCCAGCAGCTTAGGAAGGAACAGGGTTGCTAATGAAAAACTGTTTTTT

J: TRBJ2-3
V: TRBV9
D: -
size: -
CDR3: CASSRTGFKQDTQYF
DNA: TGTGCCAGCAGCAGAACAGGGTTCAAACAGGATACGCAGTATTTT

J: TRBJ2-1
V: TRBV7-9
D: TRBD2
size: -
CDR3: CASSLREDYEQFF
DNA: TGTGCCAGCAGCCTTCGGGAGGACTATGAGCAGTTCTTC